The clone carrying this T cell receptor beta chain was picked up a small number of times. The CDR3 covers 18 residues. Trimming removed 1 base at V and 4 bases at J, with 20 bases between. Per the germline V gene, CDR1 is MGHRA and CDR2 is YSYEKL. As to time point: patch test 1, 2 weeks after DPC sensitization. Treatment noted: therapeutic diphenylcyclopropenone sensitization with weekly scalp DPC. What the library attached to individual cDNA molecules were unique molecular identifiers. TCRdb re-analysed the RACE reads in MiXCR, keeping a single row per CDR3 protein. In the table there are under 200,000 distinct CDR3 sequences, about 14% of which are singletons. These data originate in a study of human T cells and chemical hapten exposure.

The source was whole blood, collected in connection with sensitization to the hapten diphenylcyclopropenone (DPC). The sequence derives from a woman aged 25 to 39 with alopecia areata. Some clones in this sample may be carry-over from other donors' samples. This chain connects TRBV4-1 to TRBJ2-1; TRBD1 is a possible D gene (5 bases). Here the CDR3 DNA reads TGCGCCAGCAGCCAAGCCTCGGATCTAGGGGCAGCTTACAATGAGCAGTTCTTC. Its translation: CASSQASDLGAAYNEQFF.